The 15 T cell receptor beta chains presented below share a single source sample, sequenced in a study of T cells after yellow fever vaccination. In TCRdb, the 5' RACE reads were re-called with MiXCR into one record per CDR3 protein. The sample contains approximately 340,000 distinct CDR3 sequences, 8.5% to 9% of which appear only once. The sequencing used PBMCs, collected on the day of the first yellow fever vaccination. The receptors derive from a man aged 18 to 29 who received the YFV17D yellow fever vaccine.

DNA for the CDR3: TGTGCCAGCAGTCACGGACAGGCTGGGAATTCACCCCTCCACTTT. Translation gives CASSHGQAGNSPLHF. V and J are TRBV12-3 or TRBV12-4 and TRBJ1-6; TRBD1 agrees at 7 bases. This CDR3 has 15 amino acids. J was trimmed by 7 bases and V by 5 bases; bases with no gene match: 8.

The V gene is TRBV18, the J gene TRBJ2-4, with 8 bases identical to TRBD2. With V trimmed by 2 bases and J by 0 bases, 12 bases remained unmatched. Germline V gene lookup returns CDR1 KGHSH and CDR2 LQKENI. The CDR3 sequence is 19 residues long. CDR3 region: CASSPTPLTSALAKNIQYF. CDR3 in DNA: TGTGCCAGCTCACCAACACCCCTGACTAGCGCACTAGCCAAAAACATTCAGTACTTC.

The sample holds many counts of this clonotype. This chain uses TRBV4-1 with TRBJ1-4; no clear D. Per germline, CDR1 MGHRA and CDR2 YSYEKL. The CDR3 covers 18 residues. Trimming stripped 3 bases from V and 6 bases from J, with 23 bases between. The CDR3 DNA follows: TGCGCCAGCAGCCACCGACCTGTAGAACAGATTACTGATGAAAAACTGTTTTTT. Residues: CASSHRPVEQITDEKLFF.

The gene calls are TRBV6-5 and TRBJ2-7; the D is unclear. The germline gives CDR1 MNHEY, CDR2 SVGAGI. The CDR3 runs to 10 residues. V was clipped by 11 bases and J by 1 base, with 6 bases between them. The CDR3 region has the DNA TGTGCCGGACGATCCTACGAGCAGTACTTC. Its protein is CAGRSYEQYF.

This clonotype was seen at least ten times. This chain connects TRBV7-2 to TRBJ2-7; D might be TRBD1 (6 bases). The CDR3 is 15 residues long. Trimming cost V 1 base and J 3 bases, with 13 bases left between them. Germline V gives CDR1 SGHTA, CDR2 FQGNSA. CDR3 residues: CASSLGGLGGYEQYV. The CDR3 nucleotides read TGTGCCAGCAGCTTAGGAGGGTTAGGGGGCTACGAGCAGTACGTC.

This clonotype was detected a few times. In DNA form, the CDR3 reads TGCAGCGTTGATTTTAGGGACAGGCAAGGCGGCTACACCTTC. Protein sequence: CSVDFRDRQGGYTF. The rearrangement uses TRBV29-1 and TRBJ1-2, with 8 bases matching TRBD1. The CDR3 runs to 14 residues. The trim removed 3 bases at V and 8 bases at J, leaving 11 bases unmatched. Germline loops: CDR1 SQVTM, CDR2 ANQGSEA.

This clonotype was seen a handful of times. This chain connects TRBV18 to TRBJ1-1; D may be TRBD1 (6 bases). This CDR3 region has 14 residues. Germline V CDR1 and CDR2: KGHSH, LQKENI. The V end was cut by 8 bases, the J end by 1 base, with 14 bases between. CDR3 loop: CASLKPGQNTEAFF. Written as DNA, the CDR3 is TGTGCCAGCCTAAAACCGGGACAGAACACTGAAGCTTTCTTT. The full variable domain, in which reference TRBV18 and TRBJ1-1 provide the parts outside the CDR3, is NAGVMQNPRHLVRRRGQEARLRCSPMKGHSHVYWYRQLPEEGLKFMVYLQKENIIDESGMPKERFSAEFPKEGPSILRIQQVVRGDSAAYFCASLKPGQNTEAFFGQGTRLTVV.

CDR3: CATALGKRSDTQYF. The CDR3 DNA reads TGTGCCACCGCTTTGGGTAAGCGGTCAGATACGCAGTATTTT. The gene calls are TRBV7-6 and TRBJ2-3; weak D call: TRBD2 (5 bases). This CDR3 comprises 14 residues. CDR1 is SGHVS, CDR2 FNYEAQ, per germline. V was cut by 10 bases and J by 4 bases, with 18 bases left in between.

This clonotype was recorded many times. V and J are TRBV6-5 and TRBJ2-3, with 10 bases matching TRBD2. The germline V gene encodes CDR1 MNHEY and CDR2 SVGAGI. Unmatched junction bases numbered 2, after V lost 7 bases and J lost 4 bases. This CDR3 is built from 13 residues. The CDR3: CASTTSGADTQYF. CDR3 coding DNA: TGTGCCAGCACCACTAGCGGGGCAGATACGCAGTATTTT.

The chain carries TRBV10-3 and TRBJ1-6, with D tentatively TRBD1 (5 bases). Per the germline V gene, CDR1 is ENHRY and CDR2 is SYGVKD. The CDR3 runs 14 residues. Trimming removed 0 bases at V and 12 bases at J, with 12 bases between. The CDR3 is CAISESGGIRPLHF. CDR3 coding DNA: TGTGCCATCAGTGAGTCGGGGGGAATAAGACCCCTCCACTTT.

The gene calls are TRBV30 and TRBJ2-5, with 9 positions matching TRBD2. V dropped 3 bases and J dropped 7; count of bases not matched to a gene: 6. The CDR3 runs to 13 residues. Germline V CDR1 and CDR2: GTSNPN, SVGIG (reference sequence). The CDR3 DNA sequence: TGTGCCTGGAGACTAGCGGGCCTAGGGACCCAGTACTTC. Amino acids: CAWRLAGLGTQYF.

V is TRBV29-1 and J is TRBJ2-3, with D perhaps matching TRBD1 (6 bases). The CDR3 contains 15 residues. Germline CDR1 is SQVTM and CDR2 is ANQGSEA. The V gene lost 2 bases and the J gene lost 1 base, with 13 bases spanning the gap. The CDR3 DNA is TGCAGCGTTGAAAAGGGCAGGGGAGGCACAGATACGCAGTATTTT. Its protein product is CSVEKGRGGTDTQYF.

The chain links TRBV7-3 to TRBJ1-1, with D perhaps TRBD1 (5 bases). V lost 1 base and J 0 bases, leaving 6 bases between the germline ends. Germline values: CDR1 SGHTA, CDR2 FQGTGA. The CDR3 is 14 amino acids. In nucleotides, the CDR3 is TGTGCCAGCAGCTTAAAAGGGGTGAACACTGAAGCTTTCTTT. Protein: CASSLKGVNTEAFF.

The chain combines TRBV6-2 or TRBV6-3 with TRBJ1-5; no clear D. Germline CDR1 MNHEY, CDR2 SVGEGT. This CDR3 spans 17 amino acids. The V gene lost 4 bases and the J gene lost 3 bases, with 19 bases spanning the gap. Here the CDR3 DNA reads TGTGCCAGCAGTTCGCCCACTTCGCGGAGGAACAATCAGCCCCAGCATTTT. As protein: CASSSPTSRRNNQPQHF.

Many counts were recorded for this clonotype. The chain couples TRBV7-2 to TRBJ2-4, with TRBD1 identical over 9 bases. V shed 4 bases, J shed 8 bases, and the junction held 6 bases outside the gene matches. The CDR3 spans 14 residues. Germline V gene data show CDR1 as SGHTA and CDR2 as FQGNSA. CDR3 coding DNA: TGTGCCAGCAGCTATACAGGGGGCTGGGACATTCAGTACTTC. Its protein product is CASSYTGGWDIQYF.